These T cell receptor beta chains were read from a single sample in a study of shared clonotypes between healthy human individuals. The protocol was immunoSEQ multiplex PCR, while the TCRdb copy is restricted to in-frame clones and leaves out a portion. The sample includes roughly 86,000 clones, approximately 75% of them seen just once. Sequenced sample: memory CD8+ T cells sorted from blood. These receptors were collected from a man aged 30-40 years in good health. Each CDR3 is given with its conserved first and last residue. The D gene is left open where the match is weak. Only part of the rows carry a size: once, few, many, or a class if the clone is expanded.

j_call | d_call | v_call | clone_size | cdr3_nt | cdr3_aa
TRBJ2-3 | - | TRBV7-2 | few | TGTGCCAGCAGCTTACAGGGATCAGATACGCAGTATTTT | CASSLQGSDTQYF
TRBJ2-5 | - | TRBV6-4 | few | TGTGCCAGCACCGATCTGGGAGGTGGGGGATTTCAAGAGACCCAGTACTTC | CASTDLGGGGFQETQYF
TRBJ2-3 | - | TRBV11-2 | few | TGTGCCAGCAGCTTCGGCGGGCCTTTCACAGATACGCAGTATTTT | CASSFGGPFTDTQYF
TRBJ2-1 | - | TRBV19 | few | TGTGCCAGTAGTCCCCAGACCCGTGGTCTCACTGAGCAGTTCTTC | CASSPQTRGLTEQFF
TRBJ2-1 | - | TRBV5-4 | large | TGTGCCAGCAGCTTGGGGTACGCCAGGTCTGGCAATGAGCAGTTCTTC | CASSLGYARSGNEQFF
TRBJ1-5 | - | TRBV7-8 | - | TGTGCCAGCAGCCCCTACACGGGAAATCAGCCCCAGCATTTT | CASSPYTGNQPQHF
TRBJ1-5 | - | TRBV4-3 | - | TGCGCCAGCAGCCCGGACAGATATAGCAATCAGCCCCAGCATTTT | CASSPDRYSNQPQHF
TRBJ2-1 | TRBD2 | TRBV7-3 | - | TGTGCCAGCAGTCGAGCTGGACTAGCAGATGAGCAGTTCTTC | CASSRAGLADEQFF
TRBJ1-5 | - | TRBV7-2 | - | TGTGCCAGCCTATCGAGGGCGCCCAGGGAGAGCAATCAGCCCCAGCATTTT | CASLSRAPRESNQPQHF
TRBJ1-5 | TRBD1 | TRBV2 | - | TGTGCCAGCACCCTGACAGGGCTAAGCAATCAGCCCCAGCATTTT | CASTLTGLSNQPQHF
TRBJ1-5 | - | TRBV28 | - | TGTGCCAGCAGTTTCCTGTTGCAACAGCCCCAGCATTTT | CASSFLLQQPQHF
TRBJ2-7 | - | TRBV7-3 | - | TGTGCCAGCAGTTTCGTCTCCTACGAGCAGTACTTC | CASSFVSYEQYF
TRBJ2-2 | TRBD2 | TRBV25-1 | few | TGTGCCAGCAGTGGTGTAGCGGGAGGAGCCGGGGAGCTGTTTTTT | CASSGVAGGAGELFF
TRBJ2-7 | TRBD1 | TRBV9 | - | TGTGCCAGCAGCCCCCTAGGGGGACAGCACTACGAGCAGTACTTC | CASSPLGGQHYEQYF
TRBJ2-7 | - | TRBV11-1 | - | TGTGCCAGCAGCTTAGGAGGGGACTCCTCCTACGAGCAGTACTTC | CASSLGGDSSYEQYF
TRBJ2-7 | TRBD2 | TRBV7-2 | few | TGTGCCAGCAGCTCCGACCTAGCGGGAGGCGACGAGCAGTACTTC | CASSSDLAGGDEQYF
TRBJ2-7 | - | TRBV28 | - | TGTGCCAGCAGCGGACATACCTACGAGCAGTACTTC | CASSGHTYEQYF
TRBJ2-7 | - | TRBV7-2 | - | TGTGCCAGCAGCGCGCTCACGAGGGCCTACGAGCAGTACTTC | CASSALTRAYEQYF
TRBJ2-5 | - | TRBV23-1 | - | TGCGCCAGCAGTCGTGGAACCGACATACATGGTTTGGAGACCCAGTACTTC | CASSRGTDIHGLETQYF
TRBJ1-2 | TRBD1 | TRBV7-9 | - | TGTGCCAGCAGCCTTGACAGGGGGAAATTTGGCTACACCTTC | CASSLDRGKFGYTF
TRBJ2-1 | TRBD2 | TRBV7-3 | - | TGTGCCAGCAGCTTTGCGGGAGGGGTCTACAATGAGCAGTTCTTC | CASSFAGGVYNEQFF
TRBJ2-7 | - | TRBV28 | - | TGTGCCAGCAGTCCGCAATCCTACGAGCAGTACTTC | CASSPQSYEQYF
TRBJ1-5 | - | TRBV7-2 | - | TGTGCCAGCAGCTTAGTGTCTGGGCCAGGCAACAATCAGCCCCAGCATTTT | CASSLVSGPGNNQPQHF
TRBJ2-5 | - | TRBV27 | - | TGTGCCAGCAGTTTATCCTCCGCGGGGGCCCAAGAGACCCAGTACTTC | CASSLSSAGAQETQYF
TRBJ1-1 | - | TRBV19 | - | TGTGCCAGTAGCCCCATTCGGAACACTGAAGCTTTCTTT | CASSPIRNTEAFF
TRBJ2-7 | - | TRBV19 | - | TGTGCCAGTAGTATGAGGGTCGTATCCTTCTACGAGCAGTACTTC | CASSMRVVSFYEQYF
TRBJ2-7 | - | TRBV28 | many | TGTGCCAGCAGCTCTATGATCTACGAGCAGTACTTC | CASSSMIYEQYF
TRBJ1-1 | TRBD1 | TRBV11-2 | - | TGTGCCAGCAGCGGACAGGATCTGGTTGAAGCTTTCTTT | CASSGQDLVEAFF
TRBJ1-2 | - | TRBV5-8 | - | TGTGCCAGCAGCTTGAGGAACTATGGCTACACCTTC | CASSLRNYGYTF
TRBJ1-2 | - | TRBV7-8 | few | TGTGCCAGCAGCAAATTTGACAGGCTAGATGGCTACACCTTC | CASSKFDRLDGYTF
TRBJ1-2 | TRBD1 | TRBV6-4 | - | TGTGCCAGCAGTGACTCACCTCCTTTGGACAGGAGACTATATGGCTACACCTTC | CASSDSPPLDRRLYGYTF
TRBJ2-2 | TRBD1 | TRBV25-1 | - | TGTGCCAACAGTGGCATTGGGCAGGGGGTTGGCACCGGGGAGCTGTTTTTT | CANSGIGQGVGTGELFF
TRBJ2-7 | - | TRBV25-1 | few | TGTGCCAGCAGTGAGCTCACCTACGAGCAGTACTTC | CASSELTYEQYF
TRBJ2-1 | - | TRBV10-2 | - | TGCGCCAGCAGTGATTTCCTGACCAATGAGCAGTTCTTC | CASSDFLTNEQFF
TRBJ1-5 | TRBD1 | TRBV7-9 | - | TGTGCCAGCAGCTTAGGGGACAGTAGCAATCAGCCCCAGCATTTT | CASSLGDSSNQPQHF
TRBJ2-1 | TRBD2 | TRBV7-9 | - | TGTGCCAGCAGCTTAGGTTTTAGCGGGAGGGGAGATGAGCAGTTCTTC | CASSLGFSGRGDEQFF
TRBJ2-5 | TRBD2 | TRBV7-6 | - | TGTGCCAGCAGCTTAGGGGGGCTAGCGGGACAGAAACCAGGGGAGACCCAGTACTTC | CASSLGGLAGQKPGETQYF
TRBJ2-7 | - | TRBV21-1 | - | TGTGCCAGCAGCCTCGAGGGGGCTAGCGGGAGCTTAGTCTTCCACGAGCAGTACTTC | CASSLEGASGSLVFHEQYF
TRBJ1-1 | TRBD1 | TRBV7-9 | - | TGTGCCAGCAGATTAGCGTCAGGGGGCTTTTTGACTGAAGCTTTCTTT | CASRLASGGFLTEAFF
TRBJ1-2 | TRBD1 | TRBV4-1 | - | TGCGCCAGCAGCGGCCGGGACAGGGTGGGAAGGGTAATCTATGGCTACACCTTC | CASSGRDRVGRVIYGYTF
TRBJ1-1 | TRBD1 | TRBV10-3 | - | TGTGCCATCAGTCCTACCGACAGGGAGAACACTGAAGCTTTCTTT | CAISPTDRENTEAFF
TRBJ2-1 | TRBD2 | TRBV6-4 | many | TGTGCCAGCAGTGACCAAAGCGGGGCGGGCTACAATGAGCAGTTCTTC | CASSDQSGAGYNEQFF
TRBJ2-5 | - | TRBV6-1 | - | TGTGCCAGCAGTGAAGTGAGGGGGTACCAAGAGACCCAGTACTTC | CASSEVRGYQETQYF
TRBJ1-5 | - | TRBV6-4 | - | TGTGCCAGCAGTGACTGCGGCGATCAGCCCCAGCATTTT | CASSDCGDQPQHF
TRBJ2-1 | - | TRBV5-4 | once | TGTGCCAGCAGCTTGATCGGGACCAAATACAATGAGCAGTTCTTC | CASSLIGTKYNEQFF
TRBJ1-1 | - | TRBV18 | - | TGTGCCAGCTCCCCGCTCCAAGGCTCTGAAGCTTTCTTT | CASSPLQGSEAFF
TRBJ2-2 | - | TRBV28 | - | TGTGCCAGCAGTTTGCTCACCGGGGAGCTGTTTTTT | CASSLLTGELFF
TRBJ1-3 | TRBD1 | TRBV10-3 | - | TGTGCCACGGGCGTGGCTTTGGACAGGGGGTTCGCCTCTGGAAACACCATATATTTT | CATGVALDRGFASGNTIYF
TRBJ2-5 | TRBD1 | TRBV6-1 | - | TGTGCCAGCAGTGAAGGACAGGGGACCCAAGAGACCCAGTACTTC | CASSEGQGTQETQYF
TRBJ1-2 | - | TRBV6-5 | - | TGTGCCAGCAGTTACTCCCAGGGTCACCTCTATGGCTACACCTTC | CASSYSQGHLYGYTF
TRBJ2-1 | - | TRBV28 | - | TGTGCCAGCACCCCTCCGCGTGTCGATGAGCAGTTCTTC | CASTPPRVDEQFF
TRBJ2-3 | - | TRBV11-2 | - | TGTGCCAGCAGCATCCAGGGGTGGAACACAGATACGCAGTATTTT | CASSIQGWNTDTQYF
TRBJ2-1 | - | TRBV7-9 | many | TGTGCCAGCAGCTTAGGCGGGCAGTTCTTC | CASSLGGQFF
TRBJ2-3 | TRBD2 | TRBV5-6 | once | TGTGCCAGCAGCCATACACGGGGCCGGGAGGATTTT | CASSHTRGREDF
TRBJ2-6 | - | TRBV4-1 | - | TGCGCCAGCAGCCAGGTGGCATCTGGGGCCAACGTCCTGACTTTC | CASSQVASGANVLTF